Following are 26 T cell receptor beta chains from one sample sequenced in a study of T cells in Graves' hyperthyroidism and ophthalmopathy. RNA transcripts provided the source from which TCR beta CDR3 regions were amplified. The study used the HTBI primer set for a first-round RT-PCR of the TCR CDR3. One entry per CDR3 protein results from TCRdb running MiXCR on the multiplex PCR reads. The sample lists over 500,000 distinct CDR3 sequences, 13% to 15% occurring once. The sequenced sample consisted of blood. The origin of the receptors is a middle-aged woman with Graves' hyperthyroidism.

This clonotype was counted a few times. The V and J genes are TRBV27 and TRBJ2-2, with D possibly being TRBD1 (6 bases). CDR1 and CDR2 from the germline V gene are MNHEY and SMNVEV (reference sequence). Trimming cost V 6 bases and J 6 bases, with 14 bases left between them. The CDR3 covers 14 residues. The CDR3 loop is CASSRYTGSGELFF. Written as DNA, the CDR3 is TGTGCCAGCAGCCGATATACAGGGTCCGGGGAGCTGTTTTTT.

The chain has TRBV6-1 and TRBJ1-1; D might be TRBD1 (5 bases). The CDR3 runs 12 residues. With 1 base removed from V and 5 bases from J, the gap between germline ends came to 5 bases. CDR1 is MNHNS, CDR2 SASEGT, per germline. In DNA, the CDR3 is TGTGCCAGCAGTGAAGGGACAACTGAAGCTTTCTTT. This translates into CASSEGTTEAFF.

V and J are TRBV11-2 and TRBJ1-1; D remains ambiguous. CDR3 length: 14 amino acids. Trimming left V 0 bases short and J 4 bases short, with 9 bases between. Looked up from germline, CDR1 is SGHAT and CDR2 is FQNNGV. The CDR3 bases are TGTGCCAGCAGCTTAGAACCTTCGGGCACTGAAGCTTTCTTT. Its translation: CASSLEPSGTEAFF.

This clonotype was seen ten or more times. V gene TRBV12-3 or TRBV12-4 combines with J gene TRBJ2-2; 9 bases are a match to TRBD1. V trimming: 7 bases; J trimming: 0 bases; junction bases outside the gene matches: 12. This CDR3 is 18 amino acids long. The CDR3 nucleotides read TGTGCCAGCACCGCCGGGACAGGGCTGTTCGCGAACACCGGGGAGCTGTTTTTT. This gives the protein CASTAGTGLFANTGELFF.

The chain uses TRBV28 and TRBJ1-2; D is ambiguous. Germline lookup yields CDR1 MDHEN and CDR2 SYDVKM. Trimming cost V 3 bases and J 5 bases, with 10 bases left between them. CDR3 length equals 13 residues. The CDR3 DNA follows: TGTGCCAGCAGTTTCCTTATGGGGTATGGCTACACCTTC. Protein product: CASSFLMGYGYTF.

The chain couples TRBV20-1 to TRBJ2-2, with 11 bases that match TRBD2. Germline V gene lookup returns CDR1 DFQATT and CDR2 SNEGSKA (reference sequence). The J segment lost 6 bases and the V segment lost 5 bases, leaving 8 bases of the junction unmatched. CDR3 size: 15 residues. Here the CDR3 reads CSAYTLAGAAGELFF. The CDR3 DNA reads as TGCAGTGCTTATACACTAGCGGGAGCGGCCGGGGAGCTGTTTTTT.

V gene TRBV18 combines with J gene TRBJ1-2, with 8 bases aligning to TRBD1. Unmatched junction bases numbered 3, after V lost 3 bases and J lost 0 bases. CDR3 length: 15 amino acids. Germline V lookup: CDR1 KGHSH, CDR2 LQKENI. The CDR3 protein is CASSPGQEANYGYTF. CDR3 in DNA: TGTGCCAGCTCACCGGGACAGGAAGCTAACTATGGCTACACCTTC.

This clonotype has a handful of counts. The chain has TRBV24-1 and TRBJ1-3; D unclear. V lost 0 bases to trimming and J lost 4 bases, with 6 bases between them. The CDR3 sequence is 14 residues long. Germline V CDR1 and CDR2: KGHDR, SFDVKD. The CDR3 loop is CATSDLVIGNTIYF. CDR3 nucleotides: TGTGCCACCAGTGATTTGGTCATCGGAAACACCATATATTTT.

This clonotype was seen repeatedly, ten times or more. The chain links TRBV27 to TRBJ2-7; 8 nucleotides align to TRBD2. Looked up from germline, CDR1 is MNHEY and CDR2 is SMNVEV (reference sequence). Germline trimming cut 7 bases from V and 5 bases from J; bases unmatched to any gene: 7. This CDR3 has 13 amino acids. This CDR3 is CASTGLGRNEQYF. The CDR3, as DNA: TGTGCCAGCACGGGACTAGGAAGGAACGAGCAGTACTTC.

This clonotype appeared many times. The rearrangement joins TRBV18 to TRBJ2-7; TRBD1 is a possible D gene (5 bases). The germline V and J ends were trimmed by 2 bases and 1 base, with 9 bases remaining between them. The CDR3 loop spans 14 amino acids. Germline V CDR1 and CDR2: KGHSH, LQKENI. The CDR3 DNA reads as TGTGCCAGCTCACCAGTAGGGGAATCCTACGAGCAGTACTTC. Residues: CASSPVGESYEQYF.

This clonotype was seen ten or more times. The CDR3 spells CASTPGGSAYEQYF. In nucleotides, the CDR3 is TGTGCCAGCACCCCGGGCGGGAGCGCCTACGAGCAGTACTTC. The chain is built from TRBV7-2 and TRBJ2-7, with 7 bases lining up with TRBD2. The V gene's germline CDR1 is SGHTA and CDR2 FQGNSA. This CDR3 has 14 residues. V trimming: 7 bases; J trimming: 2 bases; junction bases outside the gene matches: 8.

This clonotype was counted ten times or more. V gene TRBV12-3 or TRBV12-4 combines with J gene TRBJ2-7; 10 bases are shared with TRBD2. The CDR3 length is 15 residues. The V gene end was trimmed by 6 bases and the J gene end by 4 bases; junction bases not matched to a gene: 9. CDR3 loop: CASSDGTSVSYEQYF. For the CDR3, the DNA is TGTGCCAGCAGCGACGGGACTAGCGTAAGTTACGAGCAGTACTTC.

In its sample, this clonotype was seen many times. CDR3 protein: CASSSSGFSSGSPGGTDTQYF. CDR3 DNA sequence: TGCGCCAGCAGCTCCTCGGGATTTAGTAGCGGGTCCCCAGGAGGCACAGATACGCAGTATTTT. V gene TRBV5-1 combines with J gene TRBJ2-3, with 7 bases that match TRBD2. In germline, CDR1 is SGHRS, CDR2 YFSETQ. There are 21 residues in the CDR3. J was trimmed by 1 base and V by 3 bases; bases with no gene match: 23.

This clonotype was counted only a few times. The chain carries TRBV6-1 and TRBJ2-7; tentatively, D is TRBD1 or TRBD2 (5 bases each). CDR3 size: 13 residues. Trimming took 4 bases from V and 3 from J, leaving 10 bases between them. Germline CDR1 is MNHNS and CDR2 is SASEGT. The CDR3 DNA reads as TGTGCCAGCAGTGCGGGACCGCGCTACGAGCAGTACTTC. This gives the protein CASSAGPRYEQYF.

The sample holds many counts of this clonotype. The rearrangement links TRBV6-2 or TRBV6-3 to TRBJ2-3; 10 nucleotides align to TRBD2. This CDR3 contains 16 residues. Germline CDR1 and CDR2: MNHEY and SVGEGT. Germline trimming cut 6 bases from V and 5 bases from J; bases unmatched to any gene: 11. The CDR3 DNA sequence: TGTGCCAGCAGAACTAGCGGGACCCCAGCTGGAGATACGCAGTATTTT. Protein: CASRTSGTPAGDTQYF.

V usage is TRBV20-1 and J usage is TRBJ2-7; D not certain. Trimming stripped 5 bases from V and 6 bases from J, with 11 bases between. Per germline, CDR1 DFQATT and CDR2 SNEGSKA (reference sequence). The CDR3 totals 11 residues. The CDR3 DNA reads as TGCAGTGCTCCGGCCCTGTCCGAGCAGTACTTC. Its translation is CSAPALSEQYF.

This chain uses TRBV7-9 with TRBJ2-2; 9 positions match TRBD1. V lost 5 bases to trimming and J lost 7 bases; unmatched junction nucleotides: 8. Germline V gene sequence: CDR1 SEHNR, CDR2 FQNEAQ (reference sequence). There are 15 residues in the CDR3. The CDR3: CASSPTGGVGGELFF. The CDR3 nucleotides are TGTGCCAGCAGCCCCACAGGGGGCGTTGGCGGGGAGCTGTTTTTT.

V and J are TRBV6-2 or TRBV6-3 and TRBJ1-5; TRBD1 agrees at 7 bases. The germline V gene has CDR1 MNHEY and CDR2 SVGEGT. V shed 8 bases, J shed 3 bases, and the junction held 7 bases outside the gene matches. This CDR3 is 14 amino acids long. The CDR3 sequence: CASRGGLVNQPQHF. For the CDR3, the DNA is TGTGCCAGCCGAGGGGGCTTAGTCAATCAGCCCCAGCATTTT.

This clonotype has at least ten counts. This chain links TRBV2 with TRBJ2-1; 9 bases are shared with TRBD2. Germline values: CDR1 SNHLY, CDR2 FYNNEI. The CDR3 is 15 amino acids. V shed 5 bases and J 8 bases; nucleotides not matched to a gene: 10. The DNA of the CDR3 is TGTGCCAGCAGTCAGGGGACTAGCTATTTCGATGAGCAGTTCTTC. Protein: CASSQGTSYFDEQFF.

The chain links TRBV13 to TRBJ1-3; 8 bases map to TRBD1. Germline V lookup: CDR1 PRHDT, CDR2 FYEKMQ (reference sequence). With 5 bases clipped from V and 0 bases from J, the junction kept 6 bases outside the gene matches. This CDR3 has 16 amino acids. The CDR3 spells CASSDGTGLSGNTIYF. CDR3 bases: TGTGCCAGCAGCGATGGGACAGGACTCTCTGGAAACACCATATATTTT.

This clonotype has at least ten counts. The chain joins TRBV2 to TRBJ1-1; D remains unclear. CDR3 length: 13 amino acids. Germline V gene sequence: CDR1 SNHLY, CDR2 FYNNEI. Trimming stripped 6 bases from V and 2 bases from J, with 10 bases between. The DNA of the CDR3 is TGTGCCAGCAGGCTATTCGGCAACACTGAAGCTTTCTTT. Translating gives CASRLFGNTEAFF.

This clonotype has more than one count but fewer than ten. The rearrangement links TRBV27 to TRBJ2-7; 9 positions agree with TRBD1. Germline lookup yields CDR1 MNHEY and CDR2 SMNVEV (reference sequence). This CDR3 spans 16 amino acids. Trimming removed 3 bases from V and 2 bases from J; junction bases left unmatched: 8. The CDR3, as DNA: TGTGCCAGCAGTTTGGGACAGGGAAATTTTGCCTACGAGCAGTACTTC. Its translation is CASSLGQGNFAYEQYF.

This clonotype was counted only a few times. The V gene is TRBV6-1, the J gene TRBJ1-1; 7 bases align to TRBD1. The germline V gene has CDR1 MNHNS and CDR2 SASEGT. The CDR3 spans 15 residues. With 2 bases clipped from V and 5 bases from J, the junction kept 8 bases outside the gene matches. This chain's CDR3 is CASSEPNRGRTEAFF. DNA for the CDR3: TGTGCCAGCAGTGAACCCAACAGGGGAAGGACTGAAGCTTTCTTT.

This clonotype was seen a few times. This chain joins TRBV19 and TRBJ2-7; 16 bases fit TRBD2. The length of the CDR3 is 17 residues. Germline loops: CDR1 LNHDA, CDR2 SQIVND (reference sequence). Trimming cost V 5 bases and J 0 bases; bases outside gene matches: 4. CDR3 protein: CASSSGTSGRASYEQYF. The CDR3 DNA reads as TGTGCCAGTAGTTCCGGGACTAGCGGGAGGGCCTCCTACGAGCAGTACTTC.

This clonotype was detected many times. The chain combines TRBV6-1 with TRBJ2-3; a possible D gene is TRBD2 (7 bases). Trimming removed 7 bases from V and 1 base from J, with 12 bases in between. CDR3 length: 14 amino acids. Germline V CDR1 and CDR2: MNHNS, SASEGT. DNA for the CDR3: TGTGCCAGCAAAAGAGGGGGGGGCACAGATACGCAGTATTTT. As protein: CASKRGGGTDTQYF.

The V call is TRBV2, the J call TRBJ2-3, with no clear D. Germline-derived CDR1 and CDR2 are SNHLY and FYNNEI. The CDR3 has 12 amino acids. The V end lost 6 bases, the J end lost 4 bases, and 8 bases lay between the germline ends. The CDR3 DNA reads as TGTGCCAGCAGAACAGCCGCAGATACGCAGTATTTT. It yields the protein CASRTAADTQYF.